The T cell receptor (beta chain) described here comes from a study of shared clonotypes between healthy human individuals. Study-wide results and limits: How much donors shared clonotypes was expected to be affected by sequencing depth. Relative to clonotypes present in all four donors, those not shared had lower generation probabilities.

Generated by immunoSEQ multiplex PCR, the TCRdb table keeps only in-frame clones and is missing some. The table lists roughly 2.2 million clones, roughly 90% of them singletons. None of the donors, who were healthy HIV-negative adults, had recently had acute infections or vaccinations. With 4 bases removed from V and 4 bases from J, the gap between germline ends came to 11 bases. Germline-derived CDR1 and CDR2 are MNHNS and SASEGT. The CDR3 loop spans 14 amino acids. Turning to this clone: Its antigen is unidentified.

Material for sequencing was naive CD4+ T cells from PBMCs. Subset described: CD45RA+ positively selected. J is TRBJ1-5 and V is TRBV6-1; D is ambiguous. The sequence was obtained from a man aged 18 to 29 in good health. Some clones in this sample may be carry-over from other donors' samples. CDR3 sequence: CASSVQLVNQPQHF. The CDR3 DNA reads TGTGCCAGCAGTGTACAGTTAGTTAATCAGCCCCAGCATTTT.